These 15 T cell receptor beta chains came from one sample sequenced in a study of technical replicates of blood from a handful of donors. TCRdb's copy holds only in-frame clones and misses some; the assay was immunoSEQ multiplex PCR. The data hold roughly 80,000 clones, with less than 95% observed a single time. The sample comprised T cells isolated from PBMCs. The receptors were sampled from a human donor in good health.

This clone was seen only once. The chain employs TRBV28 and TRBJ1-3; TRBD1 might be the D (6 bases). Germline V CDR1 and CDR2: MDHEN, SYDVKM. Trimming removed 6 bases at V and 0 bases at J, with 15 bases between. The CDR3 totals 16 residues. The chain's CDR3 is CASSRNRALSGNTIYF. As DNA, the CDR3 is TGTGCCAGCAGCCGCAACAGGGCCCTCTCTGGAAACACCATATATTTT. The full variable domain, completed using reference TRBV28 and TRBJ1-3, is DVKVTQSSRYLVKRTGEKVFLECVQDMDHENMFWYRQDPGLGLRLIYFSYDVKMKEKGDIPEGYSVSREKKERFSLILESASTNQTSMYLCASSRNRALSGNTIYFGEGSWLTVV.

The CDR3 loop is CASSLTAVSGNTLGYTF. CDR3 in DNA: TGTGCCAGCAGCTTAACCGCTGTGTCGGGAAACACCTTAGGCTACACCTTC. The chain recombines TRBV7-9 with TRBJ1-2, with D hard to call. The V gene's germline CDR1 is SEHNR and CDR2 FQNEAQ (reference sequence). The ends were cut back, 2 bases at V and 8 bases at J, with 24 bases in the middle. The CDR3 extends over 17 amino acids.

This rearrangement joins TRBV9 to TRBJ2-7; D may be TRBD1 (5 bases). The CDR3 contains 14 residues. CDR1 SGDLS and CDR2 YYNGEE come from the germline V gene. The germline V and J ends were trimmed by 0 bases and 2 bases, with 9 bases remaining between them. The CDR3 nucleotides read TGTGCCAGCAGCGTAGGCTTAGGGGCCTACGAGCAGTACTTC. It specifies CASSVGLGAYEQYF.

The rearrangement links TRBV4-1 to TRBJ2-7, with D tentatively TRBD1 (6 bases). CDR1 and CDR2 (germline): MGHRA, YSYEKL. The CDR3 covers 13 residues. Trimming took 4 bases from V and 3 from J, leaving 10 bases between them. As DNA, the CDR3 is TGCGCCAGCAGCCGAGGACAGTTCTACGAGCAGTACTTC. Protein: CASSRGQFYEQYF.

The chain couples TRBV11-3 to TRBJ2-3; D is unclear. The germline V gene encodes CDR1 SGHNT and CDR2 YENEEA. This CDR3 is 18 amino acids long. V shed 4 bases and J shed 1 base, with 21 bases lying between them. The DNA for the CDR3 is TGTGCCAGCAGCTCTTTGAGACGACTTGGAGTGCGCACAGATACGCAGTATTTT. It is translated as CASSSLRRLGVRTDTQYF.

The chain couples TRBV2 to TRBJ1-5; D uncertain. The CDR3 consists of 14 residues. Germline V CDR1 and CDR2: SNHLY, FYNNEI. V was cut by 4 bases and J by 6 bases, with 13 bases left in between. The CDR3 spells CASSGGLVGQPQHF. In DNA, the CDR3 is TGTGCCAGCAGTGGAGGGCTAGTCGGTCAGCCCCAGCATTTT.

This clone was seen once. The chain links TRBV28 to TRBJ2-2; TRBD2 matches at 12 bases. Germline CDR1 reads MDHEN; CDR2 reads SYDVKM. The V gene end was trimmed by 4 bases and the J gene end by 7 bases; junction bases not matched to a gene: 7. The length of the CDR3 is 16 residues. The CDR3 is CASSSLAGGLIGELFF. CDR3 nucleotides: TGTGCCAGCAGTTCCCTAGCGGGAGGGCTTATCGGGGAGCTGTTTTTT.

This clone was observed a single time. This chain joins TRBV5-8 and TRBJ2-3; 10 bases align to TRBD2. The CDR3 is 17 residues long. Germline V gives CDR1 SGHTS, CDR2 YDEGEE. The V and J ends lost 0 bases and 6 bases, in that order; junction bases with no gene match: 10. The CDR3 DNA follows: TGTGCCAGCAGCTTGGCCCTCCTAGCGGGAGAACTGGATACGCAGTATTTT. It encodes CASSLALLAGELDTQYF.

The J gene is TRBJ2-7, the V gene TRBV5-1; 8 bases align to TRBD1. Germline V gene data show CDR1 as SGHRS and CDR2 as YFSETQ. The length of the CDR3 is 14 residues. The ends lost 4 bases at V and 7 bases at J; junction bases unmatched: 10. CDR3 coding DNA: TGCGCCAGCAGCCCCTGGACAGGGACGGGAGAGCAGTACTTC. It yields the protein CASSPWTGTGEQYF.

J is TRBJ2-2 and V is TRBV7-8; possible D gene TRBD1, 5 bases. V lost 3 bases to trimming and J lost 5 bases, with 16 bases between them. Germline V gene lookup returns CDR1 SGHVS and CDR2 FQNEAQ. There are 16 residues in the CDR3. CDR3 in amino acids: CASSFIPSGWTGELFF. In nucleotides, the CDR3 is TGTGCCAGCAGCTTCATACCCTCAGGGTGGACCGGGGAGCTGTTTTTT.

The V and J genes are TRBV4-1 and TRBJ2-1; 8 bases fit TRBD1. The germline CDR1 and CDR2 sequences are MGHRA and YSYEKL. This CDR3 has 13 amino acids. The trim removed 2 bases at V and 15 bases at J, leaving 9 bases unmatched. CDR3 bases: TGCGCCAGCAGCCAAACAGGGGGTCGTCAGCGGTTCTTC. Translating it yields CASSQTGGRQRFF.

This chain uses TRBV6-1 with TRBJ1-2, with 7 positions matching TRBD1. Germline CDR1 reads MNHNS; CDR2 reads SASEGT. J gave up 8 bases and V 7 bases, and 13 bases lay outside the gene matches. CDR3 length: 14 amino acids. The CDR3 here is CASILGQETEGYTF. The DNA for the CDR3 is TGTGCCAGCATATTAGGACAGGAGACCGAAGGCTACACCTTC.

The chain couples TRBV5-4 to TRBJ2-3; D unclear. The CDR3 covers 13 residues. Between the trimmed V and J ends, which lost 1 base and 0 bases, there was a span of 3 bases. The germline gives CDR1 SGHNT, CDR2 YYREEE (reference sequence). DNA of the CDR3: TGTGCCAGCAGCTTGACTAGCACAGATACGCAGTATTTT. The encoded protein is CASSLTSTDTQYF.

This clone came up once. The CDR3 spells CASRVSGSNEQFF. The CDR3 region has the DNA TGCGCCAGCAGGGTTAGCGGGAGTAATGAGCAGTTCTTC. The chain joins TRBV5-1 to TRBJ2-1; 9 bases are shared with TRBD2. J was trimmed by 7 bases and V by 5 bases; bases with no gene match: 4. Per germline, CDR1 SGHRS and CDR2 YFSETQ. CDR3 size: 13 residues.

This rearrangement joins TRBV9 to TRBJ2-6; 10 bases match TRBD1. Looked up from germline, CDR1 is SGDLS and CDR2 is YYNGEE. This CDR3 is 16 amino acids long. After removal of 3 bases from V and 4 bases from J, the junction contained 4 bases not matched to a gene. CDR3 protein: CASSATGGSGANVLTF. The CDR3 DNA reads as TGTGCCAGCAGCGCGACAGGGGGCTCGGGGGCCAACGTCCTGACTTTC.